This TCR beta chain was sequenced for a study of T cell responses to AZD1222 COVID-19 vaccine (dated by TCRdb to about 2021). For context, the study as a whole: Because spike-specific TCR depth and breadth did not differ between the two schedules, AZD1222 recipients who got a second dose at roughly 4 weeks were pooled with those who got a second dose at roughly 12 weeks. TCR sequencing covered some 250 trial participants: 200 to 220 given two doses of AZD1222 and 26 given two doses of MenACWY control vaccine. Trial participants were enrolled by age into subgroups of 18-55, 56-69 and 70-plus years, and approximately 150, 30 and 60 TCR-sequenced participants, respectively, were included in these subgroups.

Deletion took 2 bases off V and 2 bases off J, with a span of 13 bases between the germline ends. The CDR3 numbers 15 residues from cysteine through phenylalanine. Only the CDR3 part of the read is kept: 45 bases, read in frame from the first base. Via the germline V gene (reference sequence), CDR1 is MNHEY and CDR2 SMNVEV. On this clone: Its target antigen remains unknown. The input lacks base qualities; no much larger clone sits a single base away.

What the authors observed across the whole study: CD4 TCRs associated with the vaccine covered the entire spike protein, and the dominant responses were in regions 160-218 and 743-854. Because no day 14 peak-response samples were available, the repertoires could be characterized only after the peak T cell response. A significant rise in spike-specific TCR breadth and depth was observed after two AZD1222 doses relative to day 0 and relative to MenACWY recipients. Nearly half of unique spike-specific TCRs reportedly recognized epitopes outside regions mutated in the B.1.351 and B.1.1.7 variants. The 56-69-year group was small, and its depth increase did not reach significance, likely because of low power. Conclusions about previously exposed vaccinees were limited because only 5 or 6 AZD1222 recipients were SARS-CoV-2 seropositive at baseline. Participants were mostly white British and included more females than males, and it was suggested by the authors that clonal diversity may have been underestimated.

The time point tag for this specimen amounts to: baseline before first vaccination. Vaccinee samples came from UK trials COV001 and COV002, including a single-blind randomized controlled phase 2/3 trial of AZD1222 (ChAdOx1 nCoV-19) in healthy adults. For TCRbeta chain sequencing, PBMC samples from trial participants were taken at day 0 and at day 28 after the second dose. The CDR3 regions of human TCRbeta chains were analyzed by immunosequencing. On the authors' methods: TCRs in the repertoires were matched against a reference library of SARS-CoV-2-specific TCRs that had been generated with the MIRA antigen-specificity platform. Breadth was defined as the fraction of unique TCRs that were SARS-CoV-2-associated. Depth was defined as the fraction of total T cells that were SARS-CoV-2-associated. Each spike-specific TCR was assigned to its reactive spike region and to a CD4 or CD8 class using the MIRA data. Log10-transformed breadth and depth values were compared by one-way ANOVA with Sidak's multiple comparisons tests. As stored in TCRdb, this immuneACCESS dataset retains in-frame rearrangements with V and J assigned. A fraction of the clones does not appear; measured against another copy, unresolved V genes explain less than half of the discrepancy, and the remainder lacks a known reason. That table supplies the V and J calls and clone size; D and trimming were determined from the DNA. Counted in this sample were 130,000 or so clones; roughly 84% of them appeared once. 9% to 15% of the sample belongs to the ten largest clones.

Source: peripheral blood, taken on day 0 of AZD1222 vaccination. The clonotype comes from an adult in good health. Recombination connected TRBV27 to TRBJ2-7; the D assignment is uncertain and may be TRBD1 or TRBD2, with 5 bases supporting each. This receptor carries the CDR3 CASSLPGTQTYEQYF. The DNA sequence is given as TGTGCCAGCAGTTTACCAGGGACGCAAACCTACGAGCAGTACTTC.